This TCR beta chain is drawn from a study of blood T cells in healthy people across ages. The second PCR ran roughly 7 to 12 cycles with a sample-barcoded 5' primer and J-beta primers. From the 5' RACE reads, TCRdb called clonotypes with MiXCR, one entry per CDR3 protein. The sample gives under 2,000,000 distinct CDR3 sequences, around half of which show up once; over 2% is in the top ten. This CDR3 contains 14 residues. CDR1 and CDR2 (germline): DFQATT, SNEGSKA (reference sequence). V shed 1 base and J shed 5 bases, with 9 bases lying between them. This chain uses TRBV20-1 with TRBJ1-6; tentative D call: TRBD1 (6 bases). The TCR sequence derives from a woman aged 40 to 50 in good health. The sequenced material came from blood. CDR3 DNA: TGCAGTGCTAGAGCCAACAGGGATAATTCACCCCTCCACTTT. Its translation is CSARANRDNSPLHF.